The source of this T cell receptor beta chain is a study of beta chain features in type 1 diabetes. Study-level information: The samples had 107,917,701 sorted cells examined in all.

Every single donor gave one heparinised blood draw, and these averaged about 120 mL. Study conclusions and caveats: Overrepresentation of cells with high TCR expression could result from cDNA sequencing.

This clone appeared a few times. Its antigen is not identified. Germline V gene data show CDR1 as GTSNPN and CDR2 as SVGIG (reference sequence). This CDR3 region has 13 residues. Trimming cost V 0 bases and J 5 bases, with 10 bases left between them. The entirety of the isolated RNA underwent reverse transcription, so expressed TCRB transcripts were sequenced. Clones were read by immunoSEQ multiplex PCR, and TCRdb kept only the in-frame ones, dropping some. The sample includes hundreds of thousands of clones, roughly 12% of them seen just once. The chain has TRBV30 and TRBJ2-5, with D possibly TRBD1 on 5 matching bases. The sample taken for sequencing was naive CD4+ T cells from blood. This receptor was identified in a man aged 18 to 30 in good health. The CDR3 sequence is CAWSVGQLETQYF. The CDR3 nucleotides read TGTGCCTGGAGTGTGGGGCAGCTGGAGACCCAGTACTTC.